The rows below give T cell receptor beta chains drawn from one sample of a study of CD4 T cells in relation to SARS-CoV-2 and coronaviruses. Sequencing used immunoSEQ multiplex PCR; TCRdb keeps in-frame clones, though not all of them. The sample includes tens of thousands of clones, roughly nine tenths of them seen just once. The specimen was naive CD4+ T cells from PBMCs. These receptor sequences come from an adult with COVID-19. The CDR3 runs from the conserved cysteine through the conserved F or W. A D gene is named only where the DNA matches it firmly.

CDR3aa	CDR3nt	d_gene	v_gene	j_gene
CASSLSGALGNTIYF	TGTGCCAGCAGTTTATCGGGTGCTCTTGGAAACACCATATATTTT	NA	TRBV28	TRBJ1-3
CASSVTGDYTYEQYF	TGTGCCAGCAGCGTAACGGGAGACTATACCTACGAGCAGTACTTC	NA	TRBV7-2	TRBJ2-7
CATGLRTSGAQETQYF	TGTGCCACCGGACTCCGGACTAGCGGGGCCCAAGAGACCCAGTACTTC	TRBD2	TRBV2	TRBJ2-5
CASYRDGAYEQYF	TGTGCCAGCTACCGGGACGGAGCCTACGAGCAGTACTTC	NA	TRBV6-6	TRBJ2-7
CASSQGQNINSPLHF	TGTGCCAGCAGTCAAGGACAGAACATCAATTCACCCCTCCACTTT	NA	TRBV2	TRBJ1-6
CASSLAWTPSTDTQYF	TGTGCCAGCAGCTTAGCCTGGACCCCTAGCACAGATACGCAGTATTTT	NA	TRBV7-2	TRBJ2-3
CATSGYSGDRSNEQFF	TGTGCCACCAGTGGTTATTCGGGGGACAGGTCCAATGAGCAGTTCTTC	TRBD1	TRBV24-1	TRBJ2-1
CASSKGQGAYNEQFF	TGTGCCAGCAGCAAAGGACAGGGGGCGTACAATGAGCAGTTCTTC	TRBD1	TRBV11-3	TRBJ2-1
CATGLAGVYEQFF	TGTGCCACGGGACTAGCGGGAGTCTATGAGCAGTTCTTC	TRBD2	TRBV24-1	TRBJ2-1
CASAGWPGGSPLHF	TGTGCCAGTGCAGGGTGGCCCGGGGGTTCACCCCTCCACTTT	NA	TRBV25-1	TRBJ1-6
CASKRGRNSPLHF	TGTGCCAGTAAAAGGGGGAGGAATTCACCCCTCCACTTT	NA	TRBV6-5	TRBJ1-6
CASRQGWVNTEAFF	TGCGCCAGCCGACAGGGGTGGGTGAACACTGAAGCTTTCTTT	TRBD1	TRBV4-1	TRBJ1-1
CASSWGVPGETYEQYF	TGTGCCAGCAGCTGGGGGGTTCCCGGAGAAACCTACGAGCAGTACTTC	NA	TRBV21-1	TRBJ2-7
CASSTPTGAVRF	TGTGCCAGCAGTACGCCAACAGGGGCGGTTCGGTTT	TRBD1	TRBV28	TRBJ1-4
CASSLVSFAEAFF	TGCGCCAGCAGCTTGGTAAGTTTCGCTGAAGCTTTCTTT	NA	TRBV5-1	TRBJ1-1
CASTTGGVGTQYF	TGTGCCAGCACCACAGGGGGCGTTGGGACCCAGTACTTC	TRBD1	TRBV2	TRBJ2-5
CASSLAPRNTGELFF	TGCGCCAGCAGCTTGGCCCCCAGGAACACCGGGGAGCTGTTTTTT	NA	TRBV5-1	TRBJ2-2
CSVQGAGTYEQYF	TGCAGCGTCCAGGGAGCCGGGACCTACGAGCAGTACTTC	NA	TRBV29-1	TRBJ2-7
CASSRSLVRTHTQYF	TGTGCCAGCAGCCGCTCCCTTGTGAGGACGCATACGCAGTATTTT	NA	TRBV6-5	TRBJ2-3
CASSQHLGDTQYF	TGTGCCAGCAGCCAGCACCTTGGAGATACGCAGTATTTT	NA	TRBV12-3/TRBV12-4	TRBJ2-3
CASSLVAVGEQYF	TGTGCCAGCAGCTTAGTGGCCGTGGGGGAGCAGTACTTC	NA	TRBV7-9	TRBJ2-7
CASSEEKGTGELFF	TGTGCCAGCAGTGAAGAGAAGGGCACCGGGGAGCTGTTTTTT	NA	TRBV11-3	TRBJ2-2
CASSPGQGGNTIYF	TGCGCCAGCAGCCCCGGACAGGGGGGAAACACCATATATTTT	TRBD1	TRBV5-1	TRBJ1-3
CASRWTSGRRNEQFF	TGTGCCAGTAGATGGACTAGCGGGAGGCGCAATGAGCAGTTCTTC	TRBD2	TRBV19	TRBJ2-1
CASSEALLGNEQFF	TGTGCCAGCAGTGAAGCGCTTCTCGGAAATGAGCAGTTCTTC	NA	TRBV6-1	TRBJ2-1